This T cell receptor (beta chain) was obtained from a study of blood T cells in healthy people across ages. The study, taken as a whole, reports: Reliance upon unsorted PBMCs precluded definitive naive versus antigen-experienced comparison.

This clonotype was recorded many times. The antigen remains unidentified. This CDR3 has 13 amino acids. The germline CDR1 and CDR2 sequences are MNHEY and SMNVEV (reference sequence). Trimming pared 2 bases from V and 5 bases from J, leaving 9 bases between. Caucasian, healthy and from Russia, the donors were aged between about 6 and 100. A sample-barcoded 5' primer and a J-beta primer mix were used in a second PCR of roughly 7 to 11 cycles. Through a template-switch adaptor with 12 random nucleotides, each cDNA molecule received a tag. TCRdb analysed the 5' RACE reads with MiXCR anew, one entry per CDR3 protein. The table lists about 780,000 distinct CDR3 sequences, less than 80% of them singletons.

Sequencing used blood. The chain employs TRBV27 and TRBJ2-5; TRBD2 is a possible D gene (6 bases). The source is a man younger than 40 in good health. CDR3 in amino acids: CASSLRGGETQYF. DNA of the CDR3: TGTGCCAGCAGTTTAAGGGGAGGCGAGACCCAGTACTTC.